This T cell receptor (beta chain) was captured by sequencing in a study of T cells in Graves' hyperthyroidism and ophthalmopathy (dated by TCRdb to between 2018 and 2021). Study-wide context: Peripheral blood samples were taken at initial diagnosis, before any treatment was given. A discovery cohort of 95 to 100 patients, roughly 43 with Graves' ophthalmopathy and under 60 with stable Graves' hyperthyroidism, was used to find distinguishing TCR V-J signatures. Whether ophthalmopathy could be predicted prospectively was tested in an independent validation cohort made up of approximately 19 hyperthyroidism patients plus 17 patients who later progressed to ophthalmopathy. The 80 to 100 discovery patients were randomly divided into training and test sets at a 7:3 ratio. In addition, the study compared T-cell repertoires in thyroid tissue and in blood from 6 or 7 Graves' hyperthyroidism patients. Following sampling, methimazole starting at 30 mg daily was given to hyperthyroidism patients, and high-dose intravenous methylprednisolone was given to ophthalmopathy patients. The paper describes TCR Vbeta CDR3 sequencing of 140 or so peripheral blood samples, made up of about 40 ophthalmopathy patients, roughly 80 hyperthyroidism patients and about 17 progressor patients.

Stable Graves' hyperthyroidism was defined as the absence of progression to ophthalmopathy over 18 months of follow-up. Hyperthyroidism patients were newly diagnosed, had a disease duration of under 2 months, and were aged 18 to 65 years. Patients with uncontrolled infections, other autoimmune diseases, pregnancy or lactation were excluded. Diagnoses relied on clinical symptoms, serum thyroxine and TRAb, thyroid ultrasound and orbital computed tomography. Ficoll-Paque density gradient centrifugation was used to isolate PBMCs from about 10 ml of fresh peripheral blood. Total RNA was extracted using Trizol reagent, and RNA quality was assessed on an Agilent 2100 Bioanalyzer. What the study reported, not specific to this receptor: In validation, the model predicted progression to ophthalmopathy with 65% to 71% sensitivity and roughly 75% specificity, a median of 6.5 months before onset. Sample size was not statistically predetermined, and blinding of investigators to group allocation was not performed. In cross-validation, a model built on a 13 V-J signature told ophthalmopathy apart from stable hyperthyroidism with under 90% sensitivity and about 81% specificity, and in testing the same model reached 80%/75%. Blood samples also contained most of the expanded thyroid clonotypes (frequency above 0.001), which suggests that blood repertoires may reflect thyroid immune responses.

Its CDR3 holds 16 amino acids, cysteine through phenylalanine. Only CDR3 DNA is held: 48 bases, read in frame from base 1. The germline V gene encodes CDR1 SNHLY and CDR2 FYNNEI. V and J are trimmed by 5 bases and 2 bases, and the gene matches miss 7 bases of the junction. The TCR beta CDR3 regions were amplified from the RNA transcripts. A first-round RT-PCR of the TCR CDR3 used the HTBI primer set with the Qiagen OneStep RT-PCR kit. The libraries were constructed in a second round of multiplex PCR and then size-selected and purified. Paired-end sequencing of the libraries was performed with 100 bp reads on an Illumina HiSeq2000. The authors' analysis ran thus. SOAPnuke was used to process the raw data, throwing out any read that contained adapters or uncalled bases, had a mean Phred below 15, or lacked an exact constant-primer or identifier match. COPE v1.2.5 was used to merge high-quality paired reads, and clonotypes were defined as unique nucleotide sequences. MiTCR v1.1 was used to align the clonotypes against IMGT TRBV, TRBD and TRBJ reference segments. The analysis was restricted to V-J combinations with a frequency above 0.0001, which together covered around 99% of the repertoires. A TCS score was defined as the ratio of F50 (clonal expansion) to E x V (chaos), with BLOSUM62-based TCRdist applied between CDR3 peptides within each V-J. Welch's t-statistics and random forest reduced just over 500 V-J features to around 14, which were used in a naive Bayes classifier (R e1071). TCRdb trimmed public reads at Q25 via fastp, called clones via MiXCR and kept in-frame beta chains. For every CDR3 protein sequence, its rows merge into one entry that carries the most common genes and DNA. The V and J calls and clone size are TCRdb's, not the authors'. Counted in this sample were around 190,000 distinct CDR3 sequences; 17% of them appeared once. Together, the top ten hold about 50% of the sample.

This clonotype was counted at least ten times. Its antigen target is currently unknown. No much larger clonotype is one base removed from it; base qualities were not supplied. Specimen: blood. The receptor comes from a woman in her forties or fifties with Graves' hyperthyroidism. The chain employs TRBV2 and TRBJ2-3; 10 middle bases align to TRBD2. DNA sequence: TGTGCCAGCAGTCGACGGACTAGCGGAGCCACAGATACGCAGTATTTT. This codes for CASSRRTSGATDTQYF.